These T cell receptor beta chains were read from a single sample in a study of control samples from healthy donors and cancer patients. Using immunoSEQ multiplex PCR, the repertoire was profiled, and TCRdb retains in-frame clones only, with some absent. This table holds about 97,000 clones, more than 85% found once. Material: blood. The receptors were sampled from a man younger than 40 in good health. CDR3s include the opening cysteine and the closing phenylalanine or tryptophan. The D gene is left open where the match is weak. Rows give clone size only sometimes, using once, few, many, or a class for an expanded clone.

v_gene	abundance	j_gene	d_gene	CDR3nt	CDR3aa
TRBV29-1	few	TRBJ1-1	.	TGCAGCGTGTTTACCATGAACACTGAAGCTTTCTTT	CSVFTMNTEAFF
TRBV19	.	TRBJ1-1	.	TGTGCCAGTAGCCCCGCAAGGGGAGGGGTGGCTGAAGCTTTCTTT	CASSPARGGVAEAFF
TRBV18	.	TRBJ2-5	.	TGTGCCAGCTCACCCAGGGGAGAGGGGACCCAGTACTTC	CASSPRGEGTQYF
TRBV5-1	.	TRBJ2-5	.	TGCGCCAGCAGCGACGTGGAAGGGAACCAAGAGACCCAGTACTTC	CASSDVEGNQETQYF
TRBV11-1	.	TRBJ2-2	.	TGTGCCAGCAGCTTTGATACCAACACCGGGGAGCTGTTTTTT	CASSFDTNTGELFF
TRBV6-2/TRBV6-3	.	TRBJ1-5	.	TGTGCCAGCAGTTACTCCGCCGGGACACTTAGCAATCAGCCCCAGCATTTT	CASSYSAGTLSNQPQHF
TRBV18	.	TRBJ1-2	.	TGTGCCAGCTCACCAGGGACTGACGAAGGCTACACCTTC	CASSPGTDEGYTF
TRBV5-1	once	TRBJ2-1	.	TGCGCCAGCAGCTTCTACCCGAGGGGCGAGCTGACCTACAATGAGCAGTTCTTC	CASSFYPRGELTYNEQFF
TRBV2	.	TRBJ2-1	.	TGTGCCAGCAAAGGCCAGTACAATGAGCAGTTCTTC	CASKGQYNEQFF
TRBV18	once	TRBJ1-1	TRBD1	TGTGCCAGCTCACCCGGTCAGGGGGCGAGGGAAGCTTTCTTT	CASSPGQGAREAFF
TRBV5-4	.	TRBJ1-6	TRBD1	TGTGCCAGCAGCTATCGACAGGGAGCGGGCTCACCCCTCCACTTT	CASSYRQGAGSPLHF
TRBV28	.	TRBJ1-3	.	TGTGCCAGCAGCAACCTACGGACAGACTCTGGAAGCACCATATATTTT	CASSNLRTDSGSTIYF
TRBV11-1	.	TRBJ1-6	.	TGTGCCAGCAGCCCTAAGCGGTATAATTCACCCCTCCACTTT	CASSPKRYNSPLHF
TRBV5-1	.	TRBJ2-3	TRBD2	TGCGCCAGCAGCTCGAGGGGTCTCGGCGGGGGGGTAACTAGCACAGATACGCAGTATTTT	CASSSRGLGGGVTSTDTQYF
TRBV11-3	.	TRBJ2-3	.	TGTGCCAGCAGCTTAGGCCGGGAGACGCAGTATTTT	CASSLGRETQYF
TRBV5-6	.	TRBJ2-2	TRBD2	TGTGCCAGCAGCTTGGGAGAAACTAGCGGGAGGGAGTTGGCCGGGGAGCTGTTTTTT	CASSLGETSGRELAGELFF
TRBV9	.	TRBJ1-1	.	TGTGCCAGCAGCGCCCGGACGGACCCCACTGAAGCTTTCTTT	CASSARTDPTEAFF
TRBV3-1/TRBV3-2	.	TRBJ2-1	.	TGTGCCAGCAGCCAAGACAGCTACTTTGAGCAGTTCTTC	CASSQDSYFEQFF
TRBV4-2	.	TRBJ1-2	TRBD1	TGTGCCAGCAGCCAACCGACAGGGGGCTTCTATGGCTACACCTTC	CASSQPTGGFYGYTF
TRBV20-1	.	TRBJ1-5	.	TGCAGTGGTAGTCGGACAGAAAATCAGCCCCAGCATTTT	CSGSRTENQPQHF
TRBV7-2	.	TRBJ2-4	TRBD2	TGTGCCAGCAGCTTAGCGGGGGGGGACATTCAGTACTTC	CASSLAGGDIQYF
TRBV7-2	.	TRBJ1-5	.	TGTGCCAGCACCCGGGGCGACAGGCCCAATCAGCCCCAGCATTTT	CASTRGDRPNQPQHF
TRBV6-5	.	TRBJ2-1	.	TGTGCCAGCAGTTACGTGGGGACAGAGCAGTTCTTC	CASSYVGTEQFF
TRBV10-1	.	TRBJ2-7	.	TGCGCCAGCCCCCTACTCGTGGGGGTTTTGTACGAGCAGTACTTC	CASPLLVGVLYEQYF
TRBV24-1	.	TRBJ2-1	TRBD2	TGTGCCACCAGTGATTTGAAGAGGACTAGCGGGAGGACTAAGCAGTTCTTC	CATSDLKRTSGRTKQFF
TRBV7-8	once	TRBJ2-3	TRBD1	TGTGCCAGCAGACATACAGGGGCAGATACGCAGTATTTT	CASRHTGADTQYF
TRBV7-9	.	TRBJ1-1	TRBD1	TGTGCCAGCAGCTTAGGGACAGGGGGCGGAGGGACTGAAGCTTTCTTT	CASSLGTGGGGTEAFF
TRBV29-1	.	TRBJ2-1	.	TGCAGCGTTGAACCCTGGGGCTCCTACAATGAGCAGTTCTTC	CSVEPWGSYNEQFF
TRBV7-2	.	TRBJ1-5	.	TGTGCCAGCAGCTTAGTGGGTCAGCCCCAGCATTTT	CASSLVGQPQHF
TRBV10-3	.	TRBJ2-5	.	TGTGCCATCAGTGAGTCGACAGCTTTAGAGACCCAGTACTTC	CAISESTALETQYF
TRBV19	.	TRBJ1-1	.	TGTGCCAGTTCTTCCGAGGGAGCTTTCTTT	CASSSEGAFF
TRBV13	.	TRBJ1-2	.	TGTGCCAGCAGCTTATCGGATGGATGGGGCTATGGCTACACCTTC	CASSLSDGWGYGYTF
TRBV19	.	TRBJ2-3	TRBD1	TGTGCCAGTAGTACTAGACAGGGGGTCACAGATACGCAGTATTTT	CASSTRQGVTDTQYF
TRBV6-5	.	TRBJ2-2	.	TGTGCCAGCAGTCCGGACTGGGCGAGGACCGGGGAGCTGTTTTTT	CASSPDWARTGELFF
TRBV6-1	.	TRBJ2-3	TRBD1	TGTGCCAGCAGTGAAGGGACAGGGAAGGTATCAGATACGCAGTATTTT	CASSEGTGKVSDTQYF
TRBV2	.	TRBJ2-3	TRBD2	TGTGCCAGCAGTGACCGTGCGGGAGAGGGGAGCACAGATACGCAGTATTTT	CASSDRAGEGSTDTQYF
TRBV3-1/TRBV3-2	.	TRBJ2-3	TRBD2	TGTGCCAGCAGCCAATACGGCGGGGGGGCGTTTAGTACAGATACGCAGTATTTT	CASSQYGGGAFSTDTQYF